The present entry profiles one T cell receptor (beta chain) with its context. Its antigen remains unidentified. Germline CDR1 reads SGHNT; CDR2 reads YENEEA. The V and J ends lost 5 bases and 5 bases respectively, with 16 bases between them. The CDR3 is 14 amino acids. Assay: immunoSEQ multiplex PCR; the TCRdb copy retains only in-frame clones and omits some. This table holds about 100,000 clones, roughly 87% found once. This entry comes from a study of OX40 agonist ivuxolimab in advanced cancers. Study-level background: With ivuxolimab, an agonistic anti-OX40 (CD134) antibody, patients were treated. Dose-escalation patients' cancers were hepatocellular carcinoma, melanoma, renal cell or head and neck cancer.

Study-level findings and limits: Patients with a partial response at 0.1-3.0 mg/kg had among the lowest clonal expansion. Researchers report that CD8+ T cells had, on average, more expanded clones than CD4+.

The starting material was CD4+ or CD8+ T cells sorted from blood, obtained in a trial of the OX40 agonist ivuxolimab. The gene calls are TRBV11-3 and TRBJ2-7, with a tentative D call TRBD2 (7 bases). This receptor was identified in an adult with an advanced solid tumor such as melanoma, head and neck, liver or kidney cancer. The DNA for the CDR3 is TGTGCCAGCAGCGGGAGCCGGGGGGCCAACGAGCAGTACTTC. The encoded protein is CASSGSRGANEQYF. Using reference TRBV11-3 and TRBJ2-7 for the parts outside the CDR3, the full variable domain is EAGVVQSPRYKIIEKKQPVAFWCNPISGHNTLYWYLQNLGQGPELLIRYENEEAVDDSQLPKDRFSAERLKGVDSTLKIQPAELGDSAVYLCASSGSRGANEQYFGPGTRLTVT.